Included here is one T cell receptor beta chain sequence, with context. This sample was taken from a study of blood T cell repertoires in COVID-19. Sequencing used immunoSEQ multiplex PCR; TCRdb keeps in-frame clones, though not all of them. This sample has over 45,000 clones; roughly 87% occur once, and the top ten carry 6% to 7%. Germline assignment: CDR1 LGHDT and CDR2 YNNKEL (reference sequence). The CDR3 is 17 amino acids. Trimming pared 0 bases from V and 1 base from J, leaving 14 bases between. The J gene is TRBJ2-3, the V gene TRBV3-1 (or the pseudogene TRBV3-2), with D perhaps TRBD2 (5 bases). Sequenced: peripheral blood. The source of this sequence is a man in his fifties or sixties with active COVID-19. The CDR3 is CASSQDGRLAGTDTQYF. In DNA, the CDR3 is TGTGCCAGCAGCCAAGATGGTCGTCTAGCTGGCACAGATACGCAGTATTTT.